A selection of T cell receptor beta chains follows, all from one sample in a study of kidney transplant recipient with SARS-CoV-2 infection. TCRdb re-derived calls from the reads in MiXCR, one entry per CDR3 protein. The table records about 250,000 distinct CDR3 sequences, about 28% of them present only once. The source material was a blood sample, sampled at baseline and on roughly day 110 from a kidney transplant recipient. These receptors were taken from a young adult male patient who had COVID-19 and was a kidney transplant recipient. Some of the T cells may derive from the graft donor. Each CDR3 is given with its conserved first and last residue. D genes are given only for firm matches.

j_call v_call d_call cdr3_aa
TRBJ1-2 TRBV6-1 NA CASSIAVECRKTYGYTF
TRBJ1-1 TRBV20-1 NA CSARKDTEAFF
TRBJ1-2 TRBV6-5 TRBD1 CASSYSGTADGYTF
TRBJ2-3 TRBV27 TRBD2 CASMAGVDTDTQYF
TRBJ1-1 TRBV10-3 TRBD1 CAISELDRRQFEAFF
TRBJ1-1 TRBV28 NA CASSLGRAGSTEAFF
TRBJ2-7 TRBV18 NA CASSRQGTRSSYEQYF
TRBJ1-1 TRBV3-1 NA CASSYSIPISIRTEAFF
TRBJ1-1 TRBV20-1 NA CSANTDRNTEAFF
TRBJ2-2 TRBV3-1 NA CASSSTVPISGLTGELFF
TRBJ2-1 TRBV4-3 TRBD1 CASSQTYRGSSYNEQFF
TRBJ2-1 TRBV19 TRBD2 CASSIFRGSGSSYNEQFF
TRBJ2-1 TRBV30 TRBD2 CAWSALTSGFSYNEQFF
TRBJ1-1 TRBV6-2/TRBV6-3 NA CASYLGGLNTEAFF
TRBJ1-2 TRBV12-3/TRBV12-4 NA CASSSAVTAGKTYGYTF
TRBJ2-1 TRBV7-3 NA CASSPVGVSYNEQFF